Listed below are T cell receptor beta chains from one sample, sequenced in a study of CD8 T cells in Susac syndrome. TCRdb reprocessed the immunoSEQ multiplex PCR reads with MiXCR, giving one entry per CDR3 protein. Altogether about 250,000 distinct CDR3 sequences are present, just over 90% being singletons, with the ten largest covering approximately 0.072%. Sequenced: CD4+ T cells from PBMCs. The receptors stem from a human donor with multiple sclerosis. CDR3s include the opening cysteine and the closing phenylalanine or tryptophan. D genes are given only for firm matches. Clone size is shown for a subset of rows, as once, few, many or a class of expanded clone.

size	D	V	J	CDR3	DNA
-	-	TRBV12-3/TRBV12-4	TRBJ2-5	CASRRTIQETQYF	TGTGCCAGCAGGAGGACAATCCAAGAGACCCAGTACTTC
-	-	TRBV12-3/TRBV12-4	TRBJ1-5	CASSLRLGGGNQPQHF	TGTGCCAGCAGTTTACGTCTAGGAGGGGGCAATCAGCCCCAGCATTTT
-	TRBD2	TRBV3-1	TRBJ2-2	CASSQVSLAGDTGELFF	TGTGCCAGCAGCCAAGTGTCCCTAGCGGGAGACACCGGGGAGCTGTTTTTT
-	-	TRBV5-4	TRBJ1-1	CASSLIGSRNTEAFF	TGTGCCAGCAGCTTAATTGGGTCCCGAAACACTGAAGCTTTCTTT
few	-	TRBV27	TRBJ1-5	CASSFRGGNQPQHF	TGTGCCAGCAGTTTTAGGGGTGGCAATCAGCCCCAGCATTTT
-	-	TRBV6-1	TRBJ1-2	CASSEPPRSNYGYTF	TGTGCCAGCAGTGAACCCCCACGGTCTAACTATGGCTACACCTTC
-	-	TRBV7-3	TRBJ2-5	CASSLTPGVGATQYF	TGTGCCAGCAGCTTAACCCCCGGGGTGGGGGCGACCCAGTACTTC
-	-	TRBV24-1	TRBJ2-6	CATGHRAGTRGGANVLTF	TGTGCCACCGGACACAGGGCTGGGACCAGAGGAGGGGCCAACGTCCTGACTTTC
-	-	TRBV7-2	TRBJ2-5	CASSAWAGPRQTQYF	TGTGCCAGCAGCGCGTGGGCGGGCCCACGACAGACCCAGTACTTC
-	-	TRBV5-4	TRBJ1-2	CASSPPGLANYGYTF	TGTGCCAGCAGCCCCCCCGGGTTAGCTAACTATGGCTACACCTTC